This TCR beta chain was documented in a study of shared clonotypes between healthy human individuals. The study, taken as a whole, reports: The study found roughly 5% of naive CD4 clonotypes shared across four donors.

The study drew its donors from healthy HIV-negative adults without recent acute infections or vaccinations. Adult Caucasians living in Nashville, Tennessee made up all of the donors. This table comes from immunoSEQ multiplex PCR, and its TCRdb copy is limited to in-frame clones, with some not included. This repertoire shows more than 1 million clones, around 78% found once; its top ten account for approximately 0.56%. As concerns this clone: Its antigen is unidentified.

From germline, CDR1 is LNHDA and CDR2 SQIVND (reference sequence). V gave up 3 bases and J gave up 5 bases, with 11 bases separating them. CDR3 length equals 13 residues. Sequences were obtained from memory CD4+ T cells from PBMCs. Subset defined: CD45RA-negative fraction. This clonotype originated in a man between 18 and 35 years old in good health. Some clones in this sample may be carry-over from other donors' samples. This rearrangement joins TRBV19 to TRBJ2-7; unclear D gene. CDR3 nucleotide sequence: TGTGCCAGTAGTATCAGCCAGACCCACGAGCAGTACTTC. Translated, it gives CASSISQTHEQYF.